This TCR beta chain appears in the sequencing data of a study of cytomegalovirus exposure and HLA in healthy donors. Overall study results and limits: Most subjects had HLA-A and HLA-B alleles reportedly predicted accurately by TCR beta sequences.

This clone turned up a few times. What it recognizes is unknown. 60 Vbeta and 13 Jbeta primers were used in PCR. Sequenced by immunoSEQ multiplex PCR; TCRdb stores in-frame clones only, minus some. The sample records nearly 110,000 clones, 75% being singletons. This receptor was obtained from a man aged 35-49 years in good health and CMV-seronegative. Source material: PBMCs.

CDR3 sequence (DNA): TGTGCCAGCAGCCATACCGGGACAGGGAATGGCTACACCTTC. Protein product: CASSHTGTGNGYTF. The rearrangement joins TRBV7-9 to TRBJ1-2, with TRBD1 identical over 9 bases. The germline V gene has CDR1 SEHNR and CDR2 FQNEAQ (reference sequence). V lost 5 bases, J lost 6 bases, and 7 bases stayed unmatched. The CDR3 loop spans 14 amino acids.